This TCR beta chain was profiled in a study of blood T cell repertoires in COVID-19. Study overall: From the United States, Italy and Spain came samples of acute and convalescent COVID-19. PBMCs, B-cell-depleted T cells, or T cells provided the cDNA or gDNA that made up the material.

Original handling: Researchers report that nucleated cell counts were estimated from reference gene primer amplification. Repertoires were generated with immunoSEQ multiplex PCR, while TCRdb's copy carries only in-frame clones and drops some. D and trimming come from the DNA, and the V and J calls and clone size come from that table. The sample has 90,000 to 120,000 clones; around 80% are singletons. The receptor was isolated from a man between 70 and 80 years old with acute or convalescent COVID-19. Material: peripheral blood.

CDR3: CASSQSQTGTQYF. In nucleotides, the CDR3 is TGTGCCAGCAGCCAATCGCAAACCGGTACGCAGTATTTT. The gene calls are TRBV16 and TRBJ2-3; D gene uncertain. The CDR3 length is 13 residues. In germline, CDR1 is KGHSY, CDR2 FQNENV. V gave up 0 bases and J gave up 8 bases, with 9 bases separating them.